A single sample is the source of the 3 T cell receptor beta chains below, sequenced in a study of control samples from healthy donors and cancer patients. Clones were sequenced by immunoSEQ multiplex PCR, and TCRdb holds only the in-frame ones, with some missing. The sample has tens of thousands of clones; 90% are singletons. Sequencing was carried out using blood. The receptor set was obtained from a woman under 30 in good health.

A single count supports this clone. The genes are TRBV2 and TRBJ1-2, with D perhaps TRBD1 (6 bases). Trimming took 2 bases from V and 5 from J, leaving 15 bases between them. The germline V gene encodes CDR1 SNHLY and CDR2 FYNNEI. The CDR3 has 15 amino acids. CDR3 protein: CASSENTVQGYGYTF. As DNA, the CDR3 is TGTGCCAGCAGTGAAAATACGGTACAGGGATATGGCTACACCTTC.

The genes are TRBV6-1 and TRBJ1-1; D not certain. CDR1 MNHNS and CDR2 SASEGT come from the germline V gene. The CDR3 has 15 residues. With 2 bases removed from V and 4 bases from J, the gap between germline ends came to 14 bases. For the CDR3, the DNA is TGTGCCAGCAGTGAATTCGGGGTGGGTAGCACTGAAGCTTTCTTT. The encoded protein is CASSEFGVGSTEAFF.

The V call is TRBV2, the J call TRBJ1-2; D remains ambiguous. Germline CDR1 SNHLY, CDR2 FYNNEI. Trimming removed 10 bases at V and 6 bases at J, with 15 bases between. This CDR3 comprises 12 residues. This CDR3 reads CATSAGSDGYTF. In nucleotides, the CDR3 is TGTGCCACCTCGGCGGGGTCGGATGGCTACACCTTC. The full variable domain, its missing parts supplied by reference TRBV2 and TRBJ1-2, is EPEVTQTPSHQVTQMGQEVILRCVPISNHLYFYWYRQILGQKVEFLVSFYNNEISEKSEIFDDQFSVERPDGSNFTLKIRSTKLEDSAMYFCATSAGSDGYTFGSGTRLTVV.